A selection of T cell receptor beta chains follows, all from one sample in a study of T-cell reconstitution after alpha-beta-depleted transplantation in children. MiXCR, applied by TCRdb to the PCR reads, yields one record per CDR3 protein. This repertoire shows more than 450,000 distinct CDR3 sequences, around 18% found once; its top ten account for approximately 3%. Sequenced material: PBMCs from the stem cell graft donor, taken from the stem cell graft. These receptors all come from a human donor who donated a stem cell graft to a child with acute lymphoblastic leukemia. Each CDR3 is given with its conserved first and last residue. A D gene is named only where the DNA matches it firmly. Only some rows state a clone size, as once, few, many or a class for expanded clones.

CDR3 DNA: TGTGCCAGCAGCTTCCACGGTGAAGCTTTCTTT
CDR3 protein: CASSFHGEAFF
V gene: TRBV11-2
CDR3 length: 11
clone size: NA
D gene: NA
J gene: TRBJ1-1

CDR3 DNA: TGTGCCAGCAGCCCTAAAACATATCAGCCCCAGCATTTT
CDR3 protein: CASSPKTYQPQHF
V gene: TRBV7-2
CDR3 length: 13
clone size: few
D gene: NA
J gene: TRBJ1-5

CDR3 DNA: TGTGCCAGCGGAGGCCTCACGGGGAATGAAAAACTGTTTTTT
CDR3 protein: CASGGLTGNEKLFF
V gene: TRBV6-1
CDR3 length: 14
clone size: NA
D gene: NA
J gene: TRBJ1-4

CDR3 DNA: TGCGCCAGTGGGGGGCGCCCTAGTCTCTCCGGGGAAGATACGCAGTATTTT
CDR3 protein: CASGGRPSLSGEDTQYF
V gene: TRBV5-1
CDR3 length: 17
clone size: few
D gene: NA
J gene: TRBJ2-3

CDR3 DNA: TGCAGTGCTATGGGAGGGGTGAATGAAAAACTGTTTTTT
CDR3 protein: CSAMGGVNEKLFF
V gene: TRBV20-1
CDR3 length: 13
clone size: few
D gene: NA
J gene: TRBJ1-4

CDR3 DNA: TGCGCCAGCAGCTTGGGGGACAGGGGCGATAATGAGCAGTTCTTC
CDR3 protein: CASSLGDRGDNEQFF
V gene: TRBV5-1
CDR3 length: 15
clone size: few
D gene: TRBD1
J gene: TRBJ2-1

CDR3 DNA: TGCGCCAGCAGCTTGTTCCTTGGGGAGACCCAGTACTTC
CDR3 protein: CASSLFLGETQYF
V gene: TRBV5-1
CDR3 length: 13
clone size: few
D gene: NA
J gene: TRBJ2-5

CDR3 DNA: TGTGCCAGCAGTATTCAGGGTTCCGAGCAGTACTTC
CDR3 protein: CASSIQGSEQYF
V gene: TRBV6-5
CDR3 length: 12
clone size: NA
D gene: NA
J gene: TRBJ2-7

CDR3 DNA: TGTGCCAGCAGTGAAAGGGGCAGGGGGCCCCTCGAGCAGTACTTC
CDR3 protein: CASSERGRGPLEQYF
V gene: TRBV25-1
CDR3 length: 15
clone size: NA
D gene: TRBD1
J gene: TRBJ2-7

CDR3 DNA: TGTGCCAGCAGACGGGGACTAGCGCGACCCGAGCAGTACTTC
CDR3 protein: CASRRGLARPEQYF
V gene: TRBV12-3/TRBV12-4
CDR3 length: 14
clone size: NA
D gene: TRBD2
J gene: TRBJ2-7

CDR3 DNA: TGCGCCAGCAATCAGGGAGGAGGAGAGACCCAGTACTTC
CDR3 protein: CASNQGGGETQYF
V gene: TRBV5-1
CDR3 length: 13
clone size: few
D gene: NA
J gene: TRBJ2-5

CDR3 DNA: TGTGCCAGCAGTTTGGGCGTTTATGAGCAGTTCTTC
CDR3 protein: CASSLGVYEQFF
V gene: TRBV12-3/TRBV12-4
CDR3 length: 12
clone size: few
D gene: NA
J gene: TRBJ2-1

CDR3 DNA: TGTGCCACCAGTGAGAGACTAGCGGGTAGGAGACATAACAATGCGCAGTTCTTC
CDR3 protein: CATSERLAGRRHNNAQFF
V gene: TRBV24-1
CDR3 length: 18
clone size: NA
D gene: TRBD2
J gene: TRBJ2-1

CDR3 DNA: TGTGCCAGCTCCGAGGGTTTAAGCGATCGGTTCTTC
CDR3 protein: CASSEGLSDRFF
V gene: TRBV18
CDR3 length: 12
clone size: NA
D gene: NA
J gene: TRBJ2-1

CDR3 DNA: TGCGCCAGCAGCTTGGGTCTGGGTCCGAACACTGAAGCTTTCTTT
CDR3 protein: CASSLGLGPNTEAFF
V gene: TRBV5-1
CDR3 length: 15
clone size: NA
D gene: NA
J gene: TRBJ1-1

CDR3 DNA: TGTGCCAGCGGTTCCTCGGGGAGGGGATCCTACGAGCAGTACTTC
CDR3 protein: CASGSSGRGSYEQYF
V gene: TRBV5-6
CDR3 length: 15
clone size: once
D gene: TRBD2
J gene: TRBJ2-7

CDR3 DNA: TGTGCCAGCAGCGCAGATACAGGGTTTCAAGAGACCCAGTACTTC
CDR3 protein: CASSADTGFQETQYF
V gene: TRBV7-8
CDR3 length: 15
clone size: few
D gene: NA
J gene: TRBJ2-5

CDR3 DNA: TGTGCCAGCCACGAACTATCCCGGACAGGGGGCCCCCCTACCGAATCCTACGAGCAGTACTTC
CDR3 protein: CASHELSRTGGPPTESYEQYF
V gene: TRBV18
CDR3 length: 21
clone size: few
D gene: TRBD1
J gene: TRBJ2-7

CDR3 DNA: TGCGCCAGCAGCCTTACTAGCGGGAGGGCGAGGGAGCAGTACTTC
CDR3 protein: CASSLTSGRAREQYF
V gene: TRBV4-1
CDR3 length: 15
clone size: NA
D gene: TRBD2
J gene: TRBJ2-7

CDR3 DNA: TGCAGCGTTGAAAATAGGGGACAGAAGCTGACCAATGAGCAGTTCTTC
CDR3 protein: CSVENRGQKLTNEQFF
V gene: TRBV29-1
CDR3 length: 16
clone size: NA
D gene: TRBD1
J gene: TRBJ2-1

CDR3 DNA: TGTGCCAGCAGCCAAGGTTTCCAAGAAAAACTGTTTTTT
CDR3 protein: CASSQGFQEKLFF
V gene: TRBV4-2
CDR3 length: 13
clone size: once
D gene: NA
J gene: TRBJ1-4

CDR3 DNA: TGTGCCAGCAGCCAAGGGGGGACCTCCGGGATCCAGTACTTC
CDR3 protein: CASSQGGTSGIQYF
V gene: TRBV14
CDR3 length: 14
clone size: few
D gene: NA
J gene: TRBJ2-5

CDR3 DNA: TGTGCCAGCAGTTTAGGGGGTATCACCACAGATACGCAGTATTTT
CDR3 protein: CASSLGGITTDTQYF
V gene: TRBV12-3/TRBV12-4
CDR3 length: 15
clone size: NA
D gene: NA
J gene: TRBJ2-3

CDR3 DNA: TGTGCCAGCAGCTATCGAGCCCGTTACGAGCAGTACTTC
CDR3 protein: CASSYRARYEQYF
V gene: TRBV5-6
CDR3 length: 13
clone size: NA
D gene: NA
J gene: TRBJ2-7

CDR3 DNA: TGTGCCGGAAGACAGTTAGGGCCAGATACGCAGTATTTT
CDR3 protein: CAGRQLGPDTQYF
V gene: TRBV7-9
CDR3 length: 13
clone size: few
D gene: NA
J gene: TRBJ2-3

CDR3 DNA: TGTGCCAGCAGTAAGACGGTTAACCGGAATGAGCAGTTCTTC
CDR3 protein: CASSKTVNRNEQFF
V gene: TRBV7-3
CDR3 length: 14
clone size: few
D gene: NA
J gene: TRBJ2-1

CDR3 DNA: TGCGCCAGCAGCCAGACGTCAGATACGCAGTATTTT
CDR3 protein: CASSQTSDTQYF
V gene: TRBV4-1
CDR3 length: 12
clone size: NA
D gene: NA
J gene: TRBJ2-3

CDR3 DNA: TGTGCCATCCCCGACCCCTCCTACAATGAGCAGTTCTTC
CDR3 protein: CAIPDPSYNEQFF
V gene: TRBV10-3
CDR3 length: 13
clone size: NA
D gene: NA
J gene: TRBJ2-1

CDR3 DNA: TGCGCCAGCAGCCGATCCTTAAATGAAAAACTGTTTTTT
CDR3 protein: CASSRSLNEKLFF
V gene: TRBV5-1
CDR3 length: 13
clone size: few
D gene: NA
J gene: TRBJ1-4

CDR3 DNA: TGTGCCAGCTCACCTTACAGGGGCTCCTACAATGAGCAGTTCTTC
CDR3 protein: CASSPYRGSYNEQFF
V gene: TRBV18
CDR3 length: 15
clone size: few
D gene: TRBD1
J gene: TRBJ2-1

CDR3 DNA: TGTGCCAGCAGTTTTCAACAGGGGATTAACACTGAAGCTTTCTTT
CDR3 protein: CASSFQQGINTEAFF
V gene: TRBV6-5
CDR3 length: 15
clone size: NA
D gene: TRBD1
J gene: TRBJ1-1

CDR3 DNA: TGCGCCAGCAGCAGTTGGACAGGCTACAATGAGCAGTTCTTC
CDR3 protein: CASSSWTGYNEQFF
V gene: TRBV5-1
CDR3 length: 14
clone size: NA
D gene: TRBD1
J gene: TRBJ2-1

CDR3 DNA: TGCAGCGTTGACGAGGGGATCGGGGCTGAAGCTTTCTTT
CDR3 protein: CSVDEGIGAEAFF
V gene: TRBV29-1
CDR3 length: 13
clone size: NA
D gene: NA
J gene: TRBJ1-1